This is a list of T cell receptor beta chains from one sample in a study of Graves' ophthalmopathy and Graves' hyperthyroidism. MiXCR was run by TCRdb on the multiplex PCR reads, yielding one entry per CDR3 protein. The table has around 170,000 distinct CDR3 sequences, 37% seen once. Specimen: peripheral blood. The source of these receptors is a woman aged 40 to 50 with Graves' ophthalmopathy. The CDR3 runs from the conserved cysteine through the conserved F or W.

j_call: TRBJ2-7
v_call: TRBV30
cdr3_aa: CARSPGQGDEQYF

j_call: TRBJ1-5
v_call: TRBV20-1
cdr3_aa: CSARPPFSNQPQHF

j_call: TRBJ1-1
v_call: TRBV15
cdr3_aa: CATSRNDRVNTEAFF

j_call: TRBJ1-6
v_call: TRBV12-3/TRBV12-4
cdr3_aa: CASNRDRGYSPLHF

j_call: TRBJ2-2
v_call: TRBV28
cdr3_aa: CASRMTGTPNTGELFF

j_call: TRBJ1-5
v_call: TRBV27
cdr3_aa: CASSLGPYSNQPQHF

j_call: TRBJ2-5
v_call: TRBV6-2/TRBV6-3
cdr3_aa: CASSYVRTGGETQYF

j_call: TRBJ1-2
v_call: TRBV20-1
cdr3_aa: CSARDRGYTF

j_call: TRBJ2-2
v_call: TRBV2
cdr3_aa: CASSEVAGDTGELFF

j_call: TRBJ1-2
v_call: TRBV6-2/TRBV6-3
cdr3_aa: CASRPQSGAGYGYTF

j_call: TRBJ1-1
v_call: TRBV3-1
cdr3_aa: CASSQEVREQEAFF

j_call: TRBJ1-2
v_call: TRBV6-1
cdr3_aa: CASSKAGQRVYGYTF

j_call: TRBJ2-5
v_call: TRBV9
cdr3_aa: CASSLSGDSKTQYF

j_call: TRBJ1-2
v_call: TRBV6-5
cdr3_aa: CASSSRTGGDYGYTF

j_call: TRBJ1-5
v_call: TRBV28
cdr3_aa: CASSLYYGQGNQPQHF

j_call: TRBJ2-5
v_call: TRBV12-3/TRBV12-4
cdr3_aa: CASSFLGTDKETQYF

j_call: TRBJ1-5
v_call: TRBV2
cdr3_aa: CASGGDFNQPQHF

j_call: TRBJ1-2
v_call: TRBV2
cdr3_aa: CASSGRGDSKGYTF

j_call: TRBJ1-1
v_call: TRBV20-1
cdr3_aa: CSARQVRNTEAFF

j_call: TRBJ2-7
v_call: TRBV6-5
cdr3_aa: CASSYPGTSGSYEQYF

j_call: TRBJ1-1
v_call: TRBV28
cdr3_aa: CASSFPDRSTEAFF

j_call: TRBJ2-5
v_call: TRBV6-5
cdr3_aa: CASSFGGSLETQYF

j_call: TRBJ1-5
v_call: TRBV12-3/TRBV12-4
cdr3_aa: CASSSPGAGGNQPQHF

j_call: TRBJ2-7
v_call: TRBV2
cdr3_aa: CASATSGKYEQYF

j_call: TRBJ1-1
v_call: TRBV7-2
cdr3_aa: CASSVKQGLNTEAFF

j_call: TRBJ1-5
v_call: TRBV6-1
cdr3_aa: CASSEAVYNQPQHF

j_call: TRBJ1-1
v_call: TRBV6-5
cdr3_aa: CASNLFREGTEAFF

j_call: TRBJ1-1
v_call: TRBV27
cdr3_aa: CASSFQGARSEAFF

j_call: TRBJ1-1
v_call: TRBV2
cdr3_aa: CASSEGRQGARNTEAFF

j_call: TRBJ1-4
v_call: TRBV4-3
cdr3_aa: CASSPAPIFEDEKLFF

j_call: TRBJ2-2
v_call: TRBV6-1
cdr3_aa: CASSDRVAGELFF

j_call: TRBJ2-7
v_call: TRBV6-1
cdr3_aa: CATSWASGSDEQYF

j_call: TRBJ2-5
v_call: TRBV25-1
cdr3_aa: CASNLDETQYF

j_call: TRBJ2-7
v_call: TRBV29-1
cdr3_aa: CSVIYRERYEQYF

j_call: TRBJ2-7
v_call: TRBV6-1
cdr3_aa: CASSEHLAGGTSYEQYF

j_call: TRBJ1-5
v_call: TRBV20-1
cdr3_aa: CSAGPGQGTQPQHF

j_call: TRBJ1-1
v_call: TRBV6-1
cdr3_aa: CAGSDTQGATEAFF

j_call: TRBJ1-1
v_call: TRBV12-3/TRBV12-4
cdr3_aa: CASQSFGRTEAFF

j_call: TRBJ2-5
v_call: TRBV7-6
cdr3_aa: CASSPEVGGWKETQYF

j_call: TRBJ1-5
v_call: TRBV6-5
cdr3_aa: CASTSPRVVNQPQHF

j_call: TRBJ2-6
v_call: TRBV4-2
cdr3_aa: CASSPMMTRAWGSGANVLTF

j_call: TRBJ2-5
v_call: TRBV7-2
cdr3_aa: CASSSLGTQFQETQYF

j_call: TRBJ2-7
v_call: TRBV2
cdr3_aa: CASNDRDYEQYF

j_call: TRBJ2-5
v_call: TRBV3-1
cdr3_aa: CASSQADSQETQYF

j_call: TRBJ1-1
v_call: TRBV20-1
cdr3_aa: CSASIPGTQMNTEAFF

j_call: TRBJ1-5
v_call: TRBV3-1
cdr3_aa: CASSQDWTDNQPQHF

j_call: TRBJ1-5
v_call: TRBV12-3/TRBV12-4
cdr3_aa: CASSFGPGDQPQHF

j_call: TRBJ2-1
v_call: TRBV7-9
cdr3_aa: CASSSVEGINEQFF

j_call: TRBJ2-7
v_call: TRBV6-1
cdr3_aa: CASQRSTSSYEQYF

j_call: TRBJ2-1
v_call: TRBV6-2/TRBV6-3
cdr3_aa: CASSIYSSSYNEQFF

j_call: TRBJ2-7
v_call: TRBV12-5
cdr3_aa: CASAQGLSYEQYF

j_call: TRBJ2-6
v_call: TRBV6-1
cdr3_aa: CASTTTGGNSGANVLTF

j_call: TRBJ2-2
v_call: TRBV5-1
cdr3_aa: CASSYLAGLDANTGELFF

j_call: TRBJ1-1
v_call: TRBV28
cdr3_aa: CASSSLSGGLNTEAFF

j_call: TRBJ2-7
v_call: TRBV6-2/TRBV6-3
cdr3_aa: CASSYSGTRRYEQYF

j_call: TRBJ2-5
v_call: TRBV20-1
cdr3_aa: CSARDIRWEETQYF

j_call: TRBJ1-2
v_call: TRBV29-1
cdr3_aa: CSVLSTDLYGYTF